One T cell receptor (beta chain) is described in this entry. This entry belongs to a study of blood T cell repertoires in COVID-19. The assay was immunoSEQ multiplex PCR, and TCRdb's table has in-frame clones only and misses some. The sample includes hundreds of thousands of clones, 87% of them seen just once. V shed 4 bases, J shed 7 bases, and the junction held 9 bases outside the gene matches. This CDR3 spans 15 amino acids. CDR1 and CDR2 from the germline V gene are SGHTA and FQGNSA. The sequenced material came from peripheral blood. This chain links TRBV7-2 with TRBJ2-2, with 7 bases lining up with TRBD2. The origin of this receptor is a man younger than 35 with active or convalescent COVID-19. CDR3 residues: CASSSALLAGGELFF. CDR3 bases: TGTGCCAGCAGCTCTGCCCTCTTAGCGGGCGGGGAGCTGTTTTTT. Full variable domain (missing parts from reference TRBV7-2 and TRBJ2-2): GAGVSQSPSNKVTEKGKDVELRCDPISGHTALYWYRQSLGQGLEFLIYFQGNSAPDKSGLPSDRFSAERTGGSVSTLTIQRTQQEDSAVYLCASSSALLAGGELFFGEGSRLTVL.